This T cell receptor beta chain was documented in a study of cytomegalovirus exposure and HLA in healthy donors. As to this clone: What it recognizes is unknown.

CDR3 length equals 14 residues. CDR1 and CDR2 from the germline V gene are SNHLY and FYNNEI. Trimming removed 7 bases at V and 5 bases at J, with 18 bases between. The PCR made use of 60 Vbeta and 13 Jbeta primers. Libraries were prepared by immunoSEQ multiplex PCR; TCRdb keeps only in-frame clonotypes and omits some of them. The sample has 100,000 to 130,000 clones, about 84% seen once. Study findings and constraints: Sequencing had likely introduced a cluster of highly shared sequence variants as an artifact.

The chain carries TRBV2 and TRBJ2-7; tentative D call: TRBD1 (5 bases). The TCR originated in a man aged 30 to 39 in good health and CMV-seronegative. The sample consisted of PBMCs. The CDR3 sequence: CASTLGPLPHEQYF. CDR3 nucleotides: TGTGCCAGCACCTTGGGGCCGCTTCCCCACGAGCAGTACTTC.